This T cell receptor beta chain was captured in a study of PD-L1 blockade in urothelial cancer. Study information: Specimens of blood held a median count of about 150,000 T cells. Findings and caveats of the study: Durable benefit accompanied greater 3-week expansion of tumor-associated blood clones. Lower than median blood TCR clonality before treatment predicted better survival.

About this clone itself: The antigen is unknown.

Germline assignment: CDR1 SGHVS and CDR2 FQNEAQ. V dropped 1 base and J dropped 5 bases, with 15 bases sitting between them. This CDR3 region has 15 residues. Data came from immunoSEQ multiplex PCR; TCRdb stores just in-frame clones and leaves some out. This sample yields 60,000 to 85,000 clones, of which 87% are seen a single time; 5% to 7% belongs to the top ten. The sequence came from a woman in her sixties or seventies with urothelial cancer. The sample here was PBMCs, taken around atezolizumab (anti-PD-L1) treatment. The chain uses TRBV7-8 and TRBJ2-7; weak D call: TRBD1 (5 bases). The CDR3 region has the DNA TGTGCCAGCAGCTTAGAGGGGTCTACTCCCAACGAGCAGTACTTC. This encodes CASSLEGSTPNEQYF.